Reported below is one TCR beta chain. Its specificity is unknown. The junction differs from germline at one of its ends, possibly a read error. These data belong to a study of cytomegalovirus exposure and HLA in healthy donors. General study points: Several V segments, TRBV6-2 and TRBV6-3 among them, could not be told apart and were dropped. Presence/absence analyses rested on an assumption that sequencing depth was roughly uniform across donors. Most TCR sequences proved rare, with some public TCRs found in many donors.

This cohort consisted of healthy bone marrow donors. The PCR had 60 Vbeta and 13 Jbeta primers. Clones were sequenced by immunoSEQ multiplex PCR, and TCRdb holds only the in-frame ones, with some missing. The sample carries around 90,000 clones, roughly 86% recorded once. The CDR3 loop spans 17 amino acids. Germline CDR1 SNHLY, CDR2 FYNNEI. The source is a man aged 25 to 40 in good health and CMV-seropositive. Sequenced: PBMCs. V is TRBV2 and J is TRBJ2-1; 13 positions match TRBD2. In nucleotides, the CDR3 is TGTGCCAGCAGGGAAGGACTAGCGGGAGAAACGCGCAATGAGCAGTTCTTC. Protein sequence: CASREGLAGETRNEQFF.